A selection of T cell receptor beta chains follows, all from one sample in a study of blood T cell repertoires in COVID-19. Assay: immunoSEQ multiplex PCR; the TCRdb copy retains only in-frame clones and omits some. This repertoire shows about 260,000 clones, approximately 81% found once; its top ten account for 4% to 4.5%. Sequenced sample: peripheral blood. The receptors shown here come from a man aged 60-69 years with acute or convalescent COVID-19. CDR3s include the opening cysteine and the closing phenylalanine or tryptophan. D genes are given only for firm matches. Rows give clone size only sometimes, using once, few, many, or a class for an expanded clone.

>TRBD1|TRBV12-5|.|TRBJ1-1
TGTGCTAGTGGCTTTATGACAGGGTATACCACTGAAGCTTTCTTT
CASGFMTGYTTEAFF
>TRBD2|TRBV7-2|.|TRBJ2-1
TGTGCCAGCAGCTTAGAACGGGGGGGCGTCTACAATGAGCAGTTCTTC
CASSLERGGVYNEQFF
>TRBD2|TRBV6-4|.|TRBJ2-3
TGTGCCAGCAGACAGCGGGAGGGGACAGATACGCAGTATTTT
CASRQREGTDTQYF
>TRBD1|TRBV18|.|TRBJ1-1
TGTGCCAGCTCACCGCTACCCCACCGACAGGGCGCCACTGAAGCTTTCTTT
CASSPLPHRQGATEAFF
>.|TRBV6-4|.|TRBJ2-3
TGTGCCAGCAGTGACGGCAACACAGATACGCAGTATTTT
CASSDGNTDTQYF
>TRBD2|TRBV5-6|.|TRBJ2-1
TGTGCCAGCAGCTTGGGCGGGGGGTCCTCCTACAATGAGCAGTTCTTC
CASSLGGGSSYNEQFF
>.|TRBV2|.|TRBJ1-4
TGTGCCAGCAGTGAAGAAAGAACTACTAATGAAAAACTGTTTTTT
CASSEERTTNEKLFF
>.|TRBV7-8|.|TRBJ1-1
TGTGCCAGCAGCTCACCGGCACGGGGAACTGAAGCTTTCTTT
CASSSPARGTEAFF
>TRBD1|TRBV7-9|.|TRBJ1-4
TGTGCCAGCAGCTTAGGACAGGGCCATGAAAAACTGTTTTTT
CASSLGQGHEKLFF
>.|TRBV2|.|TRBJ1-2
TGTGCCAGCAAGAGGGATAGACAGGACTATGGCTACACCTTC
CASKRDRQDYGYTF
>.|TRBV9|.|TRBJ1-5
TGTGCCAGCAGCGCTCAGGGACTTCGCAATCAGCCCCAGCATTTT
CASSAQGLRNQPQHF
>.|TRBV27|once|TRBJ1-5
TGTGCCAGCAGTACCCAGGCCCGGGGAAATCAGCCCCAGCATTTT
CASSTQARGNQPQHF
>.|TRBV5-4|.|TRBJ1-2
TGTGCCAGCACCCCTCAAAGGAATCTAGCTAACTATGGCTACACCTTC
CASTPQRNLANYGYTF
>.|TRBV19|.|TRBJ1-5
TGTGCCCGGTGCGGTTGCAATCAGCCCCAGCATTTT
CARCGCNQPQHF
>.|TRBV21-1|.|TRBJ1-3
TGTGCCAGCAGCCCCCAGGGGCCTGCCCCTGGAAACACCATATATTTT
CASSPQGPAPGNTIYF
>.|TRBV6-5|.|TRBJ1-3
TGTGCCAGCAGTTACCGGGAATCTGGAAACACCATATATTTT
CASSYRESGNTIYF
>TRBD2|TRBV5-8|.|TRBJ2-5
TGTGCCAGCAGGGGACCGGGGGGGACACAAGAGACCCAGTACTTC
CASRGPGGTQETQYF
>TRBD1|TRBV7-9|.|TRBJ1-3
TGTGCCAGCAGCCAACCCCCGGGACAGGGTTTCTCCGGAAACACCATATATTTT
CASSQPPGQGFSGNTIYF
>TRBD1|TRBV2|.|TRBJ1-5
TGTGCCAGCAGTTCCGGACAGGGAGGTCAGCCCCAGCATTTT
CASSSGQGGQPQHF
>.|TRBV6-1|few|TRBJ2-1
TGTGCCAGCAGTGAAGGGCCATTGTGGGGGGTAGGGAATGAGCAGTTCTTC
CASSEGPLWGVGNEQFF
>.|TRBV5-1|.|TRBJ1-3
TGCGCCAGCAGCTTGCCCCAAACAGGGCGACTAGGAAACACCATATATTTT
CASSLPQTGRLGNTIYF
>TRBD1|TRBV2|.|TRBJ1-1
TGTGCCAGCAACGAACAGGGGGGAGCTTTCTTT
CASNEQGGAFF
>.|TRBV7-9|.|TRBJ1-1
TGTGCCAGCAGGCCCGGCCAGGGACTCACTGAAGCTTTCTTT
CASRPGQGLTEAFF
>TRBD1|TRBV6-5|.|TRBJ2-7
TGTGCCAGCTCCGGGACAGGGCACTACGAGCAGTACTTC
CASSGTGHYEQYF
>TRBD1|TRBV7-3|.|TRBJ1-3
TGTGCCAGCAGCTCGACAGGGAATGGAAACACCATATATTTT
CASSSTGNGNTIYF
>.|TRBV7-8|once|TRBJ2-6
TGTGGCTCAGTCCTCTCTGGGGCCAACGTCCTGACTTTC
CGSVLSGANVLTF
>TRBD2|TRBV27|once|TRBJ2-7
TGTGCCAGCAGTTTATCAACTAGCGGGTTCGGGGAGCAGTACTTC
CASSLSTSGFGEQYF
>TRBD2|TRBV25-1|.|TRBJ2-1
TGTGCCAGCAGTGACCCCGCTAGCGGGGGGGGTGAGCAGTTCTTC
CASSDPASGGGEQFF
>TRBD2|TRBV7-9|once|TRBJ2-1
TGTGCCAGCAGCCCCAGCGGGAGGACGGGCAATGAGCAGTTCTTC
CASSPSGRTGNEQFF
>.|TRBV20-1|.|TRBJ2-1
TGCAGTGCTGGGGGGAATGAGCAGTTCTTC
CSAGGNEQFF
>TRBD1|TRBV29-1|.|TRBJ1-2
TGCAGCGTTGAGGAGACAGGGCTTGGCTACACCTTC
CSVEETGLGYTF
>TRBD1|TRBV28|.|TRBJ2-5
TGTGCCAGCCGGACAGGGGGAGGAGAGACCCAGTACTTC
CASRTGGGETQYF
>.|TRBV14|.|TRBJ2-3
TGTGCCAGCAGCCAAACTCGCTACGAAAGCACAGATACGCAGTATTTT
CASSQTRYESTDTQYF
>TRBD2|TRBV4-2|once|TRBJ2-1
TGTGCCAGCAGCCTAGCGGGGGGGTCCTACAATGAGCAGTTCTTC
CASSLAGGSYNEQFF
>TRBD2|TRBV29-1|.|TRBJ2-1
TGCAGCGTCCCCCAGCGGGAGGGGTCCTACAATGAGCAGTTCTTC
CSVPQREGSYNEQFF
>TRBD2|TRBV18|.|TRBJ2-1
TGTGCCAGCTCACCACCGGTACTAGCGGGAGCATACAATGAGCAGTTCTTC
CASSPPVLAGAYNEQFF
>.|TRBV10-3|.|TRBJ1-6
TGTGCCATCAGTACAGGGCTCAATTCACCCCTCCACTTT
CAISTGLNSPLHF
>.|TRBV27|.|TRBJ2-6
TGTGCCAGCAGTCTTACAGGAGGGGCCAACGTCCTGACTTTC
CASSLTGGANVLTF
>TRBD1|TRBV18|.|TRBJ2-1
TGTGCCAGCTCACCAGGGACAGGGGATAATGAGCAGTTCTTC
CASSPGTGDNEQFF
>TRBD1|TRBV28|.|TRBJ1-1
TGTGCCAGCAGTCTTACCGGGACAGGGGGCTTGGGCACTGAAGCTTTCTTT
CASSLTGTGGLGTEAFF
>.|TRBV6-1|.|TRBJ1-6
TGTGCCAGCAGTGAGCAGGGTGGGAACAATTCACCCCTCCACTTT
CASSEQGGNNSPLHF
>.|TRBV18|.|TRBJ2-1
TGTGCCAGCTCACCATCCGGACTAACGGGTGAGCAGTTCTTC
CASSPSGLTGEQFF
>TRBD1|TRBV6-1|.|TRBJ1-5
TGTGCCAGCAGTGTCACAGGGGGCCTTAGCAATCAGCCCCAGCATTTT
CASSVTGGLSNQPQHF
>TRBD2|TRBV7-9|.|TRBJ2-3
TGTGCCAGCAGCCTCGGGACTAGAGGGGTGGATACGCAGTATTTT
CASSLGTRGVDTQYF